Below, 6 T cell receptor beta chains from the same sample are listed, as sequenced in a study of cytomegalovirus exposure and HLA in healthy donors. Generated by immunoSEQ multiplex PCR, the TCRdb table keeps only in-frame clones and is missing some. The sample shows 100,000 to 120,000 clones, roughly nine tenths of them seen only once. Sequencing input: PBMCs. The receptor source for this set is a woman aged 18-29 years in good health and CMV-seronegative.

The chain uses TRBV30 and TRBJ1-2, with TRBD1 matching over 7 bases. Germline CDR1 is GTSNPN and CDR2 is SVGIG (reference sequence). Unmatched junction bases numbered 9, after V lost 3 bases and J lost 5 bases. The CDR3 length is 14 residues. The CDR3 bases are TGTGCCTGGAGGGGGGACAGCAATGGATATGGCTACACCTTC. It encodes CAWRGDSNGYGYTF.

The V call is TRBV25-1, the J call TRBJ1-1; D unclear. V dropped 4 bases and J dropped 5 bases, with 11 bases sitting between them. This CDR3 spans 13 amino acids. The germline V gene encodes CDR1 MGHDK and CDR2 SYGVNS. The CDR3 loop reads CASSVSAGTEAFF. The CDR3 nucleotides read TGTGCCAGCAGTGTATCAGCAGGAACTGAAGCTTTCTTT.

CDR3 coding DNA: TGTGCCAGCAGGGGTTCGGGGGGGGCCAATGAGCAGTTCTTC. Encoded protein: CASRGSGGANEQFF. The chain employs TRBV27 and TRBJ2-1; 8 bases align to TRBD2. Germline lookup yields CDR1 MNHEY and CDR2 SMNVEV (reference sequence). Unmatched junction bases numbered 7, after V lost 6 bases and J lost 6 bases. The CDR3 is 14 amino acids.

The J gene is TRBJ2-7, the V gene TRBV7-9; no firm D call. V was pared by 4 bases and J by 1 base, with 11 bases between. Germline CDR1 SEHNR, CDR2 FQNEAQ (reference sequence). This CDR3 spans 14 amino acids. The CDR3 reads CASSSTATSYEQYF. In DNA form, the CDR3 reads TGTGCCAGCAGCTCAACAGCAACTTCCTACGAGCAGTACTTC.

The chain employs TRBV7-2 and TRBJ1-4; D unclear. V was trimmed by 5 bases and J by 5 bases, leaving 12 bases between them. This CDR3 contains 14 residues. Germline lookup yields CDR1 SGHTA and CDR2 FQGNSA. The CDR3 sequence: CASSKQPENEKLFF. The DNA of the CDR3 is TGTGCCAGCAGCAAACAGCCAGAGAATGAAAAACTGTTTTTT.

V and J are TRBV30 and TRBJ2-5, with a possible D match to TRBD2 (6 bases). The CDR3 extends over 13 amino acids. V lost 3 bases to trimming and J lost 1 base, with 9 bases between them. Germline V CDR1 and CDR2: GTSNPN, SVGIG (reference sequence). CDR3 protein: CAWSGSIQETQYF. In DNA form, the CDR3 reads TGTGCCTGGAGCGGGAGCATCCAAGAGACCCAGTACTTC. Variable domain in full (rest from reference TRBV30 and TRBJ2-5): SQTIHQWPATLVQPVGSPLSLECTVEGTSNPNLYWYRQAAGRGLQLLFYSVGIGQISSEVPQNLSASRPQDRQFILSSKKLLLSDSGFYLCAWSGSIQETQYFGPGTRLLVL.